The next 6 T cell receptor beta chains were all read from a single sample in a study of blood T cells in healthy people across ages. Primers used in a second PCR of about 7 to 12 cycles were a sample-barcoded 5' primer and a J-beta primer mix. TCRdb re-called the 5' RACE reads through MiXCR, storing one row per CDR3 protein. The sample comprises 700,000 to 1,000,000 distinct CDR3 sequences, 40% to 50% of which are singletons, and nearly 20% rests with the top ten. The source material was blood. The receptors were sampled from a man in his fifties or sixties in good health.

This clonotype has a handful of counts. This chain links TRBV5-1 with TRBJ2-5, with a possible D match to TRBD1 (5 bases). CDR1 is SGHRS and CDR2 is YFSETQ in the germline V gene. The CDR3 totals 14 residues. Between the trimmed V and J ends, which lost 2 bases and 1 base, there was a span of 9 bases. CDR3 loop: CASSFGDSQETQYF. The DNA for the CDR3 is TGCGCCAGCAGCTTCGGAGACAGCCAAGAGACCCAGTACTTC.

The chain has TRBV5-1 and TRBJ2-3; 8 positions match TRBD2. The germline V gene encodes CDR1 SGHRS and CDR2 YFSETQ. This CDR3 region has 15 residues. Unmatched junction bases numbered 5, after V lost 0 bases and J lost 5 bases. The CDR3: CASSLVPGGQDTQYF. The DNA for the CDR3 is TGCGCCAGCAGCTTGGTCCCGGGGGGGCAAGATACGCAGTATTTT.

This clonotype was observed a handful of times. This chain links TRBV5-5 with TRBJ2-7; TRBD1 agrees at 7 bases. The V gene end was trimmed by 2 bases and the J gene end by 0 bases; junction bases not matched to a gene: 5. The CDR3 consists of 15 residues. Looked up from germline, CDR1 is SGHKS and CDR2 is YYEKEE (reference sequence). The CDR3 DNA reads TGTGCCAGCAGCTTTTATGGGACAGACTCCTACGAGCAGTACTTC. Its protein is CASSFYGTDSYEQYF. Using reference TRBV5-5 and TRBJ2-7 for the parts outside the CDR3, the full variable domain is DAGVTQSPTHLIKTRGQQVTLRCSPISGHKSVSWYQQVLGQGPQFIFQYYEKEERGRGNFPDRFSARQFPNYSSELNVNALLLGDSALYLCASSFYGTDSYEQYFGPGTRLTVT.

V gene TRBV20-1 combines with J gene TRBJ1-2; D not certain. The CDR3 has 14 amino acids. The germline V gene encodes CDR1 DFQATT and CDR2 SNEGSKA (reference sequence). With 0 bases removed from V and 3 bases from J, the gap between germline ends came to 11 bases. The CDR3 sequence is CSARDGSLDYGYTF. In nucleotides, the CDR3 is TGCAGTGCTAGAGATGGCAGCTTGGACTATGGCTACACCTTC.

This chain's CDR3 is CASSPRGRADTQYF. The CDR3 coding sequence is TGTGCCAGCAGCCCTCGTGGCCGCGCAGATACGCAGTATTTT. This sequence joins TRBV7-3 and TRBJ2-3, with D hard to call. Germline CDR1 and CDR2: SGHTA and FQGTGA. Trimming left V 5 bases short and J 4 bases short, with 13 bases between. The CDR3 sequence is 14 residues long.

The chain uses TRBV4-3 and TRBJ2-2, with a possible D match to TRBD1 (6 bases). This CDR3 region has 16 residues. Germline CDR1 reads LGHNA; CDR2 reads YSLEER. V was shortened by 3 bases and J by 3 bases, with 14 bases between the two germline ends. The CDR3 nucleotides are TGCGCCAGCAGCCAGGGGGCAGGAGCATACACCGGGGAGCTGTTTTTT. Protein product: CASSQGAGAYTGELFF.